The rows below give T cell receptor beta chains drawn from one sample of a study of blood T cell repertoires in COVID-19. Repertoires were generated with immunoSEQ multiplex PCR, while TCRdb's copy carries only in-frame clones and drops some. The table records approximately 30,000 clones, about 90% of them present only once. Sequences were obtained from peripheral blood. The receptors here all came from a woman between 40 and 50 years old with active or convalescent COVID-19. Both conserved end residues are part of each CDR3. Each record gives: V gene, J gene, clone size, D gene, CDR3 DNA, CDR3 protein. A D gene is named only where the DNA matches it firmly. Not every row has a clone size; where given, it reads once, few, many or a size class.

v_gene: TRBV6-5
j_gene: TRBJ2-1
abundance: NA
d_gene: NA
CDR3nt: TGTGCCAGCAGATTGGAAGCGGAGCCTTACAATGAGCAGTTCTTC
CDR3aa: CASRLEAEPYNEQFF

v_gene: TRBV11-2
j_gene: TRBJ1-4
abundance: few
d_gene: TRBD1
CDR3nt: TGTGCCAGCAGCTTAGATCTGCCGGGACAGGGGGCGTATGAAAAACTGTTTTTT
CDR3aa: CASSLDLPGQGAYEKLFF

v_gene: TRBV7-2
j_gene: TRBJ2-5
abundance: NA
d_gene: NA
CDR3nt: TGTGCCAGCAGCTTATTTCCGGGACAAGAGACCCAGTACTTC
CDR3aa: CASSLFPGQETQYF

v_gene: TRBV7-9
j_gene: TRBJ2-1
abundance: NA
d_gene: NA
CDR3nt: TGTGCCAGCAGCTCAAACTTGGAGCAGTTCTTC
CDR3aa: CASSSNLEQFF

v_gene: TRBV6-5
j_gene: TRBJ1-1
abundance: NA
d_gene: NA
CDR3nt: TGTGCCAGCAGTTACTCGGCAGGGATGAACACTGAAGCTTTCTTT
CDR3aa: CASSYSAGMNTEAFF

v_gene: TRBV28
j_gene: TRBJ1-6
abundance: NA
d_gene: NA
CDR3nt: TGTGCCAGCAGTACGCGGGGCAGGGTTAATTCACCCCTCCACTTT
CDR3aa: CASSTRGRVNSPLHF

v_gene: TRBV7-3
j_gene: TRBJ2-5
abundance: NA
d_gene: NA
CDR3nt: TGTGCCAGCAGCTTAACCGGGTTCCGTTTGGAGACCCAGTACTTC
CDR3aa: CASSLTGFRLETQYF

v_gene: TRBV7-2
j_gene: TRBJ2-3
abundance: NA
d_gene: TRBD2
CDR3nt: TGTGCCAGCAGCTTACCTAGCGGGGGGACTATCGGCACAGATACGCAGTATTTT
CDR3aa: CASSLPSGGTIGTDTQYF

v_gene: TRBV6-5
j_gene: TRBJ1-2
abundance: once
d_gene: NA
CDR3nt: TGTGCCAGCATCCGTACGGGGGGCAGGGGCTACACCTTC
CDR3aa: CASIRTGGRGYTF

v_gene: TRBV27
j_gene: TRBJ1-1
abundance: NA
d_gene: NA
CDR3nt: TGTGCCAGCAGTCTCTCCGAGACAGGCCAGACTTTCTTT
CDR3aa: CASSLSETGQTFF

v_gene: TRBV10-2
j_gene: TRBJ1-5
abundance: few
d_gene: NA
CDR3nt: TGCGCCAGCAGTGAGTCAGGGGGGGTGCTTAATCAGCCCCAGCATTTT
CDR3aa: CASSESGGVLNQPQHF

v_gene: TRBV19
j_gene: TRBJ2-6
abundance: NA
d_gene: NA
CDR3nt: TGTGCCAGTAGTATAGCAGGGCATGGGGCCAACGTCCTGACTTTC
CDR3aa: CASSIAGHGANVLTF

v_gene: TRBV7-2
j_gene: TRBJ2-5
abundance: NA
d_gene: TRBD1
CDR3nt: TGTGCCAGCAGCGTAGGACAGGGAGGAGAGGAGACCCAGTACTTC
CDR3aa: CASSVGQGGEETQYF

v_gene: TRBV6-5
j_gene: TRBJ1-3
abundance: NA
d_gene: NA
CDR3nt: TGTGCCAGCAGCCGCCGGACAATTGACCCCATATATTTT
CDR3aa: CASSRRTIDPIYF

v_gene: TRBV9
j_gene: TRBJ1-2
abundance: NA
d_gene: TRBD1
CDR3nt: TGTGCCAGCAGCGCGGGACAGGGATTCCTCGATAACTATGGCTACACCTTC
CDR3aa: CASSAGQGFLDNYGYTF

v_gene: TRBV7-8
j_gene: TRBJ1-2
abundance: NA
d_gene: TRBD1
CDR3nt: TGTGCCAGCAGCTTAATTGACGGACAGGGAGTGCATGGCTACACCTTC
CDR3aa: CASSLIDGQGVHGYTF

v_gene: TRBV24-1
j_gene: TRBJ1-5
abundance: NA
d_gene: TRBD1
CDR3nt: TGTGCCACCAGTGCTACGGACAGGGGAGACAATCAGCCCCAGCATTTT
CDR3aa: CATSATDRGDNQPQHF

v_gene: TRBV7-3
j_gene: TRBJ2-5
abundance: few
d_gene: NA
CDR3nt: TGTGCCAGCAGCTTAACCGTCGCAGGGGTCCAAGAGACCCAGTACTTC
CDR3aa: CASSLTVAGVQETQYF

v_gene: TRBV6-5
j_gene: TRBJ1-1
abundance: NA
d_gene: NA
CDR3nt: TGTGCCAGCAATCGAGGAGCCCCGAACACTGAAGCTTTCTTT
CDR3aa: CASNRGAPNTEAFF

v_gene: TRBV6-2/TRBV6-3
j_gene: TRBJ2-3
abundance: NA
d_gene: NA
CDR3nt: TGTGCCAGCAGCGCCCGGGGGTCCACAGATACGCAGTATTTT
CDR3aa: CASSARGSTDTQYF

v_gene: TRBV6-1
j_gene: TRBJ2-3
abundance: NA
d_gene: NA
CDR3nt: TGTGCCAGCAGCGAACTTCAGGGCATCGTCACAGATACGCAGTATTTT
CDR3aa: CASSELQGIVTDTQYF

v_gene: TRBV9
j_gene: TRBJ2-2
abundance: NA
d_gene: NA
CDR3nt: TGTGCCAGCAGCCCCCGGGGAGCTCCGGGGGAGCTGTTTTTT
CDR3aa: CASSPRGAPGELFF

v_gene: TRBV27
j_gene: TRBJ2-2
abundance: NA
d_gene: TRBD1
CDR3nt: TGTGCCAGCAGTCCGTCCGGGACAGAGGCCGGGGAGCTGTTTTTT
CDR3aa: CASSPSGTEAGELFF

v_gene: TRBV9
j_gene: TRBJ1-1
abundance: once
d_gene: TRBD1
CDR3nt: TGTGCCAGCAGCGTAGTACAGGGGGGAGAAGCTTTCTTT
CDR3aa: CASSVVQGGEAFF

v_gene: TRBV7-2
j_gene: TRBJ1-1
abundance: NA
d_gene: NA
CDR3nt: TGTGCCAGCAGCGGAGTCGGACACCCGAACACTGAAGCTTTCTTT
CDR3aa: CASSGVGHPNTEAFF